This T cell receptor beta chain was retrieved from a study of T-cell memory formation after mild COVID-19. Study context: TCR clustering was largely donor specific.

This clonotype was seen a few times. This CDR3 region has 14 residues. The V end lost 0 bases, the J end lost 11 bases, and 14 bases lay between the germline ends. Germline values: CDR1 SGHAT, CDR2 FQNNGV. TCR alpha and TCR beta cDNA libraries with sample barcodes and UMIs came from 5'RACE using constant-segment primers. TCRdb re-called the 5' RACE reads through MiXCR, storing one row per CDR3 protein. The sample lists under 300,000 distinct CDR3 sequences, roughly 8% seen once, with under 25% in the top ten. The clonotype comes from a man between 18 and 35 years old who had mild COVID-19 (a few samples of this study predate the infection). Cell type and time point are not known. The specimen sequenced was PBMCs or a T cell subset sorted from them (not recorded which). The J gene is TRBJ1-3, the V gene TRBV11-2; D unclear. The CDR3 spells CASSLDGTAMAIYF. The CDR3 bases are TGTGCCAGCAGCTTAGACGGTACCGCGATGGCCATATATTTT.